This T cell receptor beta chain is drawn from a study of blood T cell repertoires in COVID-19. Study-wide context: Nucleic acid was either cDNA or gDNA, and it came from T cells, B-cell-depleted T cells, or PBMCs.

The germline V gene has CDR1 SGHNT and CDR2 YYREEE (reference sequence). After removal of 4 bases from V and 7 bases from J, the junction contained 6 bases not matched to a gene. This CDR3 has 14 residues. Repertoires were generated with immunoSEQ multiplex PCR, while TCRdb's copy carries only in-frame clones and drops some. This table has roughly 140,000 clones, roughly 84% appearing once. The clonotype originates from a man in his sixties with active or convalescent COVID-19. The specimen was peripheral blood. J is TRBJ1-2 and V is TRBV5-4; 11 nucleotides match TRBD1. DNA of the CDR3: TGTGCCAGCAGCCTGGACAGGGGGCCGGCTGGCTACACCTTC. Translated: CASSLDRGPAGYTF. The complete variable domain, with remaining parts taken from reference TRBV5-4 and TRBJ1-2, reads ETGVTQSPTHLIKTRGQQVTLRCSSQSGHNTVSWYQQALGQGPQFIFQYYREEENGRGNFPPRFSGLQFPNYSSELNVNALELDDSALYLCASSLDRGPAGYTFGSGTRLTVV.